A single sample is the source of the 21 T cell receptor beta chains below, sequenced in a study of beta chain features in type 1 diabetes. The authors reverse transcribed all of the isolated RNA, so sequencing captured expressed TCRB transcripts. TCRdb keeps only in-frame clones here, not all; method: immunoSEQ multiplex PCR. The sample lists 600,000 to 650,000 clones; around 15% were seen once. Material: naive CD4+ T cells from blood. The receptors here all came from a man younger than 35 in good health.

The CDR3, as DNA: TGTGCCAGCTCACCGACAGGGGTGGGTGAAAAACTGTTTTTT. Translation gives CASSPTGVGEKLFF. The chain recombines TRBV18 with TRBJ1-4; TRBD1 matches at 8 bases. Germline assignment: CDR1 KGHSH and CDR2 LQKENI. The CDR3 sequence is 14 residues long. Unmatched junction bases numbered 4, after V lost 3 bases and J lost 7 bases.

This clone was counted a few times. This sequence joins TRBV9 and TRBJ2-2; D perhaps matches TRBD2 (5 bases). The CDR3 has 14 amino acids. Germline CDR1 and CDR2: SGDLS and YYNGEE. The V end was cut by 4 bases, the J end by 1 base, with 8 bases between. The CDR3 DNA is TGTGCCAGCAGCCGGGGATGGAACACCGGGGAGCTGTTTTTT. This sequence encodes CASSRGWNTGELFF.

This clone was counted between two and nine times. This rearrangement joins TRBV11-2 to TRBJ2-3; D might be TRBD1 (6 bases). The germline CDR1 and CDR2 sequences are SGHAT and FQNNGV. CDR3 length: 15 residues. The germline V and J ends were trimmed by 4 bases and 2 bases, with 13 bases remaining between them. This CDR3 reads CASSSPRTVTDTQYF. DNA for the CDR3: TGTGCCAGCAGCTCACCAAGGACAGTCACAGATACGCAGTATTTT.

This clone was counted a few times. This chain joins TRBV5-1 and TRBJ1-1; TRBD1 matches at 7 bases. CDR1 and CDR2 from the germline V gene are SGHRS and YFSETQ. This CDR3 comprises 14 residues. Trimming at V came to 0 bases and at J to 5 bases, leaving 4 bases not matched to a gene. CDR3 in amino acids: CASSLGQGETEAFF. The CDR3 DNA reads as TGCGCCAGCAGCTTGGGCCAGGGGGAGACTGAAGCTTTCTTT.

This chain joins TRBV27 and TRBJ2-7; 8 bases are a match to TRBD2. V gave up 4 bases and J gave up 3 bases; unmatched junction bases: 8. The CDR3 is 15 amino acids. CDR1 MNHEY and CDR2 SMNVEV come from the germline V gene (reference sequence). DNA of the CDR3: TGTGCCAGCAGTTCCCGGGGGCTAGCGGGCTACGAGCAGTACTTC. Translation gives CASSSRGLAGYEQYF.

J is TRBJ2-1 and V is TRBV2, with 8 bases matching TRBD2. V was clipped by 5 bases and J by 0 bases; unmatched bases: 9. Looked up from germline, CDR1 is SNHLY and CDR2 is FYNNEI. The CDR3 totals 17 residues. DNA for the CDR3: TGTGCCAGCAGTTCTCTCGGACTAGCTAGCTCCTACAATGAGCAGTTCTTC. Translation gives CASSSLGLASSYNEQFF.

The chain is built from TRBV25-1 and TRBJ2-7; 10 bases are a match to TRBD1. CDR3 length: 14 residues. Germline CDR1 and CDR2: MGHDK and SYGVNS. V lost 6 bases to trimming and J lost 2 bases; unmatched junction nucleotides: 4. CDR3 sequence: CASRRDRGPYEQYF. The CDR3, as DNA: TGTGCCAGCAGGCGGGACAGGGGACCCTACGAGCAGTACTTC.

The table lists this clone with a few counts. The chain combines TRBV23-1 with TRBJ2-3, with D perhaps matching TRBD2 (5 bases). TRBV23-1 carries the ORF label, with uncertain function. The CDR3 covers 18 residues. The V end lost 0 bases, the J end lost 1 base, and 17 bases lay between the germline ends. CDR3: CASSQSIDTAGGTDTQYF. CDR3 in DNA: TGCGCCAGCAGTCAATCGATAGATACGGCGGGTGGCACAGATACGCAGTATTTT.

This clone came up a few times. The chain uses TRBV6-6 and TRBJ1-5, with D possibly being TRBD1 (5 bases). CDR1 MNHNY and CDR2 SVGAGI come from the germline V gene (reference sequence). V was pared by 6 bases and J by 0 bases, with 9 bases between. The CDR3 has 14 residues. The CDR3 protein is CASSHDSSNQPQHF. The CDR3 DNA reads as TGTGCCAGCAGCCACGACAGTAGCAATCAGCCCCAGCATTTT.

About this clone itself: Compared with germline, one end of the junction differs, possibly owing to a read error. This chain connects TRBV2 to TRBJ2-5, with D unclear. The CDR3 contains 12 residues. Germline CDR1 is SNHLY and CDR2 is FYNNEI. CDR3 nucleotides: TGTGCCAGCAGTGTGGAAATCAGCCCGAATCACTTC. It is translated as CASSVEISPNHF.

The chain is built from TRBV5-1 and TRBJ2-1; TRBD2 aligns across 11 bases. After removal of 3 bases from V and 7 bases from J, the junction contained 9 bases not matched to a gene. Germline assignment: CDR1 SGHRS and CDR2 YFSETQ. CDR3 length: 16 residues. CDR3 DNA: TGCGCCAGCAGCTACCCTGGACTAGCGGGTAATAATGAGCAGTTCTTC. This encodes CASSYPGLAGNNEQFF.

The genes are TRBV18 and TRBJ1-2, with D perhaps matching TRBD1 (5 bases). Trimming stripped 8 bases from V and 1 base from J, with 14 bases between. This CDR3 contains 14 residues. CDR1 is KGHSH and CDR2 is LQKENI in the germline V gene. The CDR3 DNA reads TGTGCCAGCAGCGTAGCGGGGCTTAACTATGGCTACACCTTC. Translated: CASSVAGLNYGYTF.

This clone was seen a few times. V and J are TRBV9 and TRBJ1-3; D not certain. V was trimmed by 0 bases and J by 1 base, leaving 8 bases between them. This CDR3 region has 15 residues. Germline V gene sequence: CDR1 SGDLS, CDR2 YYNGEE. Written as DNA, the CDR3 is TGTGCCAGCAGCGTAGACGGTGTATCTGGAAACACCATATATTTT. Amino acids: CASSVDGVSGNTIYF.

The J gene is TRBJ1-5, the V gene TRBV9; D gene ambiguous. CDR3 length equals 16 residues. V was clipped by 1 base and J by 3 bases, with 14 bases between them. In germline, CDR1 is SGDLS, CDR2 YYNGEE. CDR3: CASSVSGDLYNQPQHF. DNA for the CDR3: TGTGCCAGCAGCGTATCTGGGGATCTGTACAATCAGCCCCAGCATTTT.

J is TRBJ1-2 and V is TRBV28; D ambiguous. The germline V gene encodes CDR1 MDHEN and CDR2 SYDVKM. The CDR3 is 15 amino acids. Trimming pared 4 bases from V and 4 bases from J, leaving 16 bases between. The CDR3: CASSSPEVGRYGYTF. As DNA, the CDR3 is TGTGCCAGCAGTTCACCCGAGGTCGGGCGCTATGGCTACACCTTC.

The rearrangement joins TRBV7-2 to TRBJ1-2; D is undetermined. Germline V gene lookup returns CDR1 SGHTA and CDR2 FQGNSA. This CDR3 is 13 amino acids long. Trimming took 5 bases from V and 5 from J, leaving 12 bases between them. Here the CDR3 DNA reads TGTGCCAGCAGCCCGGACGGGAATTATGGCTACACCTTC. This codes for CASSPDGNYGYTF.

Turning to this clone: The sample holds other DNA sequences that translate to the same CDR3. The chain has TRBV5-1 and TRBJ1-1; D remains unclear. Between the trimmed V and J ends, which lost 0 bases and 1 base, there was a span of 7 bases. Germline CDR1 reads SGHRS; CDR2 reads YFSETQ. The CDR3 totals 14 residues. The CDR3 reads CASSLGGRNTEAFF. CDR3 coding DNA: TGCGCCAGCAGCTTGGGAGGACGGAACACTGAAGCTTTCTTT.

This clone has just a few counts. The rearrangement uses TRBV4-3 and TRBJ1-2; D remains ambiguous. V lost 3 bases and J 7 bases, leaving 15 bases between the germline ends. The CDR3 loop spans 14 amino acids. Germline assignment: CDR1 LGHNA and CDR2 YSLEER. In DNA form, the CDR3 reads TGCGCCAGCAGCCAGGTATGGCGTTTGGTTGGCTACACCTTC. Protein product: CASSQVWRLVGYTF.

The gene calls are TRBV11-2 and TRBJ2-7; TRBD1 or TRBD2 may be the D gene (6 bases each). The CDR3 sequence is 13 residues long. Germline lookup yields CDR1 SGHAT and CDR2 FQNNGV. V lost 5 bases to trimming and J lost 7 bases, with 15 bases between them. The CDR3 protein is CASSHPGAGEQYF. The CDR3 DNA follows: TGTGCCAGCAGCCATCCAGGGGCGGGGGAGCAGTACTTC.

This clone was counted a few times. The chain recombines TRBV28 with TRBJ2-1; D gene unclear. This CDR3 is built from 12 residues. Germline-derived CDR1 and CDR2 are MDHEN and SYDVKM. The V end lost 6 bases, the J end lost 4 bases, and 7 bases lay between the germline ends. CDR3 in DNA: TGTGCCAGCAGGCTGCCTTACAATGAGCAGTTCTTC. Translation: CASRLPYNEQFF.

V and J are TRBV5-6 and TRBJ2-7; D possibly corresponds to TRBD1 (6 bases). The V gene lost 2 bases and the J gene lost 4 bases, with 13 bases spanning the gap. This CDR3 has 14 residues. Germline V gives CDR1 SGHDT, CDR2 YYEEEE. The CDR3 protein is CASSFGQLGYEQYF. CDR3 nucleotides: TGTGCCAGCAGCTTTGGACAGTTAGGGTACGAGCAGTACTTC.